These T cell receptor beta chains were read from a single sample in a study of blood T cell repertoires in COVID-19. Clones were sequenced by immunoSEQ multiplex PCR, and TCRdb holds only the in-frame ones, with some missing. The data hold around 180,000 clones, with roughly 88% observed a single time. Source material: PBMCs or T cells enriched from blood (not recorded which). These receptors all stem from a young woman who had recovered from COVID-19. Both conserved end residues are part of each CDR3. The D gene is left open where the match is weak. Clone size appears in some rows only: once, few, many, or a class for an expanded clone.

J gene	D gene	V gene	clone size	CDR3 protein	CDR3 DNA
TRBJ2-7	TRBD2	TRBV6-1	few	CASSEASGTYEQYF	TGTGCCAGCAGTGAGGCTAGCGGGACCTACGAGCAGTACTTC
TRBJ1-1	TRBD1	TRBV5-6	-	CASSSDRVRSTEAFF	TGTGCCAGCAGCTCTGACAGGGTGAGGAGCACTGAAGCTTTCTTT
TRBJ2-3	TRBD2	TRBV10-2	-	CASSGYREGSTDTQYF	TGCGCCAGCAGTGGATATCGGGAGGGGAGCACAGATACGCAGTATTTT
TRBJ2-7	-	TRBV7-9	-	CASREDSYEQYF	TGTGCCAGCAGAGAGGACTCCTACGAGCAGTACTTC
TRBJ1-2	-	TRBV7-9	-	CASSFPVAGPNYGYTF	TGTGCCAGCAGCTTCCCCGTTGCGGGGCCGAACTATGGCTACACCTTC
TRBJ1-2	TRBD1	TRBV6-5	-	CASSYSTGTAIYGYTF	TGTGCCAGCAGTTACTCGACAGGGACAGCCATCTATGGCTACACCTTC
TRBJ1-4	TRBD1	TRBV28	-	CASSYGTANEKLFF	TGTGCCAGCAGCTATGGGACAGCTAATGAAAAACTGTTTTTT
TRBJ2-7	TRBD2	TRBV7-3	many	CASSETSGSYEQYF	TGTGCCAGCAGCGAGACTAGCGGGAGCTACGAGCAGTACTTC
TRBJ1-2	-	TRBV4-2	-	CASSQDSSGGGNYGYTF	TGTGCCAGCAGCCAAGATAGTAGCGGCGGGGGAAACTATGGCTACACCTTC
TRBJ2-3	TRBD1	TRBV5-1	-	CASSWGQHITDTQYF	TGCGCCAGCAGCTGGGGACAGCATATCACAGATACGCAGTATTTT
TRBJ1-5	TRBD1	TRBV27	-	CASSYGGGGGQPQHF	TGTGCCAGCAGTTACGGAGGGGGCGGCGGTCAGCCCCAGCATTTT
TRBJ1-1	-	TRBV12-3/TRBV12-4	few	CASSFGGPAFF	TGTGCCAGCAGTTTTGGAGGGCCGGCTTTCTTT
TRBJ2-6	-	TRBV6-1	many	CASSEGAGANVLTF	TGTGCCAGCAGTGAAGGCGCTGGGGCCAACGTCCTGACTTTC
TRBJ2-7	TRBD1	TRBV28	-	CASSLGTGLYEQYF	TGTGCCAGCAGTTTAGGGACAGGGCTGTACGAGCAGTACTTC
TRBJ2-4	-	TRBV7-9	-	CASSQSPGNIQYF	TGTGCCAGCAGCCAATCTCCGGGGAACATTCAGTACTTC
TRBJ1-1	-	TRBV18	-	CASSSWTGEAFF	TGTGCCAGCTCATCATGGACCGGGGAGGCTTTCTTT
TRBJ1-1	-	TRBV29-1	-	CSVDSRGTEAFF	TGCAGCGTGGATTCAAGGGGCACTGAAGCTTTCTTT
TRBJ1-5	-	TRBV3-1/TRBV3-2	once	CASSQVQGSNQPQHF	TGTGCCAGCAGCCAAGTACAGGGATCCAATCAGCCCCAGCATTTT
TRBJ2-7	TRBD2	TRBV7-9	once	CASSPGEFSGRLAYEQYF	TGTGCCAGCAGCCCCGGCGAGTTTAGCGGGAGGTTAGCCTACGAGCAGTACTTC
TRBJ2-1	TRBD2	TRBV5-1	-	CASATGTSGYNEQFF	TGCGCCAGCGCTACCGGGACTAGCGGGTACAATGAGCAGTTCTTC
TRBJ2-3	-	TRBV29-1	once	CSVEMGRDDTQYF	TGCAGCGTTGAAATGGGCAGGGATGATACGCAGTATTTT
TRBJ2-7	TRBD1	TRBV13	-	CASSLTTGQGDNEQYF	TGTGCCAGCAGCTTAACTACCGGACAGGGAGATAACGAGCAGTACTTC
TRBJ1-2	TRBD1	TRBV10-3	-	CAISRQGNYGYTF	TGTGCCATCAGCAGACAGGGCAACTATGGCTACACCTTC
TRBJ2-7	-	TRBV13	-	CASSPQEGSYEQYF	TGTGCCAGCAGCCCCCAAGAGGGTTCCTACGAGCAGTACTTC
TRBJ2-7	-	TRBV28	-	CASRSTRDSYEQYF	TGTGCCAGCAGATCGACCCGGGACTCCTACGAGCAGTACTTC
TRBJ2-3	TRBD2	TRBV20-1	-	CSASGLAGGGVDTQYF	TGCAGTGCTAGTGGACTAGCGGGAGGTGGCGTGGATACGCAGTATTTT
TRBJ1-4	-	TRBV5-6	few	CASSFGGAGVDEKLFF	TGTGCCAGCAGCTTTGGGGGAGCAGGGGTGGATGAAAAACTGTTTTTT
TRBJ2-2	-	TRBV11-3	-	CASSLSGGQALTGELFF	TGTGCCAGCAGCTTGTCGGGGGGACAGGCCCTGACCGGGGAGCTGTTTTTT
TRBJ2-7	TRBD1	TRBV6-5	-	CASSKTGQNYEQYF	TGTGCCAGCAGTAAAACGGGACAGAACTACGAGCAGTACTTC
TRBJ2-1	-	TRBV7-9	-	CASSSPPSRPEQFF	TGTGCCAGCAGCTCTCCCCCTAGCAGGCCCGAGCAGTTCTTC
TRBJ2-5	-	TRBV18	-	CASSLKEGKETQYF	TGTGCCAGCTCACTAAAGGAGGGCAAAGAGACCCAGTACTTC
TRBJ1-5	-	TRBV19	-	CASSRGGGNQPQHF	TGTGCCAGTAGTAGAGGGGGGGGCAATCAGCCCCAGCATTTT
TRBJ2-7	TRBD1	TRBV19	-	CASNSGGRGYEQYF	TGTGCCAGTAATTCAGGGGGCAGAGGGTACGAGCAGTACTTC
TRBJ2-2	-	TRBV6-5	-	CASNRDDTGELFF	TGTGCCAGCAACAGGGACGACACCGGGGAGCTGTTTTTT
TRBJ1-2	TRBD1	TRBV13	-	CASSFGQEPNYGYTF	TGTGCCAGCAGCTTCGGACAGGAGCCTAACTATGGCTACACCTTC
TRBJ1-5	TRBD1	TRBV7-4	-	CASSSGRPLDRVSNQPQHF	TGTGCCAGCAGCTCCGGTAGGCCTCTTGACAGGGTCAGCAATCAGCCCCAGCATTTT
TRBJ1-2	-	TRBV6-5	-	CASSYAGAGGYTF	TGTGCCAGCAGTTATGCAGGGGCTGGTGGCTACACCTTC
TRBJ1-5	-	TRBV28	-	CASSLPGAQPQHF	TGTGCCAGCAGTTTACCAGGGGCCCAGCCCCAGCATTTT
TRBJ2-1	TRBD2	TRBV30	-	CAWSVVGTSGDEQFF	TGTGCCTGGAGTGTAGTGGGGACTAGCGGGGATGAGCAGTTCTTC
TRBJ2-7	-	TRBV27	-	CASSTPTSEQYF	TGTGCCAGCAGTACTCCAACTAGCGAGCAGTACTTC
TRBJ2-7	TRBD1	TRBV7-6	-	CASSSSDRGSYEQYF	TGTGCCAGCAGCTCGTCGGACAGGGGCTCCTACGAGCAGTACTTC
TRBJ2-2	-	TRBV5-1	-	CASSTTGTTNTGELFF	TGCGCCAGCAGCACAACAGGGACAACGAACACCGGGGAGCTGTTTTTT
TRBJ2-5	-	TRBV5-4	-	CASTTFSGTQETQYF	TGTGCCAGCACCACTTTTAGCGGAACACAAGAGACCCAGTACTTC
TRBJ1-1	-	TRBV28	-	CASRLGEEEKTEAFF	TGTGCCAGCAGGCTTGGAGAGGAAGAGAAGACTGAAGCTTTCTTT
TRBJ1-3	-	TRBV21-1	-	CASSKRGLGSGNTIYF	TGTGCCAGCAGCAAAAGAGGATTGGGCTCTGGAAACACCATATATTTT
TRBJ1-1	TRBD1	TRBV6-5	-	CASRPSAGGTVTAFF	TGTGCCAGCAGGCCCTCAGCAGGGGGCACAGTTACAGCTTTCTTT
TRBJ2-5	TRBD2	TRBV18	-	CASSSTSGNAETQYF	TGTGCCAGCTCATCGACTAGCGGGAATGCGGAGACCCAGTACTTC
TRBJ2-5	TRBD2	TRBV7-6	-	CASSFGTSGTGETQYF	TGTGCCAGCAGCTTTGGGACTAGCGGGACAGGAGAGACCCAGTACTTC
TRBJ1-2	TRBD1	TRBV2	-	CASTPNRGGDYGYTF	TGTGCCAGCACCCCGAACAGGGGAGGCGACTATGGCTACACCTTC
TRBJ1-2	-	TRBV2	-	CASRPTGSNYGYTF	TGTGCCAGCAGACCGACAGGCTCTAACTATGGCTACACCTTC
TRBJ2-7	-	TRBV29-1	once	CSARQSSYEQYF	TGCAGCGCCCGACAGAGCTCCTACGAGCAGTACTTC
TRBJ2-1	TRBD2	TRBV25-1	few	CASSEYRLAGATEQFF	TGTGCCAGCAGTGAATATCGACTAGCGGGAGCTACTGAGCAGTTCTTC
TRBJ1-4	-	TRBV5-4	-	CASSPGEWGLEKLFF	TGTGCCAGCAGCCCCGGGGAGTGGGGGCTGGAAAAACTGTTTTTT
TRBJ2-1	TRBD2	TRBV6-4	-	CASSTRDGRGNEQFF	TGTGCCAGCAGTACACGGGACGGGAGGGGGAATGAGCAGTTCTTC